This T cell receptor beta chain was captured in a study of cytomegalovirus exposure and HLA in healthy donors. The PCR ran on 60 Vbeta and 13 Jbeta primers. Only in-frame clones appear in the TCRdb table, and some are missing; sequencing was by immunoSEQ multiplex PCR. The sample includes some 200,000 clones, approximately 80% seen only once; the top ten take just over 1.4%. Study-wide points: TRBV6-2, TRBV6-3 and other indistinguishable V segments were excluded.

There are 14 residues in the CDR3. CDR1 SGHRS and CDR2 YFSETQ come from the germline V gene. Trimming removed 2 bases from V and 6 bases from J, with 15 bases in between. Worth noting for this clone: What it binds is unknown.

All the people who gave samples were healthy bone marrow donors. The TCR originated in a girl aged 10 to 17 in good health and CMV-seronegative. Sequencing was done on a sample of PBMCs. The chain joins TRBV5-1 to TRBJ2-7; the D gene is possibly TRBD1 (6 bases). CDR3 in amino acids: CASSFRRQGSEQYF. The CDR3 DNA follows: TGCGCCAGCAGCTTCAGGCGCCAGGGGTCCGAGCAGTACTTC.